This T cell receptor (beta chain) appears in the sequencing data of a study of blood T cell repertoires in COVID-19. The wider study: Spain, Italy and the United States supplied samples that represented acute and convalescent COVID-19. Sample material is recorded as cDNA or gDNA derived from T cells, B-cell-depleted T cells, or PBMCs.

Method: immunoSEQ multiplex PCR; TCRdb's copy keeps in-frame clones and lacks some. The table has about 280,000 clones, roughly four fifths seen once. Germline values: CDR1 SQVTM, CDR2 ANQGSEA. The CDR3 spans 12 residues. V was clipped by 5 bases and J by 2 bases, with 6 bases between them. This chain links TRBV29-1 with TRBJ2-2; no clear D. The source of this sequence is a woman aged 45-65 years who had recovered from COVID-19. Sample: peripheral blood. The CDR3 coding sequence is TGCAGCGTTAGCCCAAACACCGGGGAGCTGTTTTTT. Its translation is CSVSPNTGELFF.